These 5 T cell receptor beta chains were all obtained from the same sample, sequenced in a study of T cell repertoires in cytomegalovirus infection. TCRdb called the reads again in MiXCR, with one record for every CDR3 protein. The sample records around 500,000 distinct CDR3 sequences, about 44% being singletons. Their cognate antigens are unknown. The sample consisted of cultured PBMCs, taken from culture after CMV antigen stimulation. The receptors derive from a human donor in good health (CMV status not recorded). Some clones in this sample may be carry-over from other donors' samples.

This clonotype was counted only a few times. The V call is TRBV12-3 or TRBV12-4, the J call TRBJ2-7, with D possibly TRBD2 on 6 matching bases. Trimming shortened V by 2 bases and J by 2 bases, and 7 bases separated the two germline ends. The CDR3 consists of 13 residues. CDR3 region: CASSLRGTYEQYF. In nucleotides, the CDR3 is TGTGCCAGCAGTTTACGGGGGACCTACGAGCAGTACTTC.

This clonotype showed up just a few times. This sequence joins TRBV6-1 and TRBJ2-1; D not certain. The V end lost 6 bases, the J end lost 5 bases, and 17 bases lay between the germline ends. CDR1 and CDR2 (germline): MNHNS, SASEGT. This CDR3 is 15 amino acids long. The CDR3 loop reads CASSRPGFWDNEQFF. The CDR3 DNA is TGTGCCAGCAGCAGACCAGGATTTTGGGACAATGAGCAGTTCTTC.

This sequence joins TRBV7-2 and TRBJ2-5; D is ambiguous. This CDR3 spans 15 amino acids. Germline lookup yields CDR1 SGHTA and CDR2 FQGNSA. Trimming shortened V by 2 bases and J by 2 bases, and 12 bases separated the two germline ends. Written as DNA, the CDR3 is TGTGCCAGCAGCTTAAGTAAGGCCAAACAAGAGACCCAGTACTTC. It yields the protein CASSLSKAKQETQYF.

CDR3 protein: CASSDKRDQPQHF. The CDR3 DNA reads as TGTGCCAGCAGCGATAAAAGGGATCAGCCCCAGCATTTT. The chain couples TRBV12-3 or TRBV12-4 to TRBJ1-5; no reliable D call. Trimming pared 6 bases from V and 5 bases from J, leaving 11 bases between. The CDR3 contains 13 residues.

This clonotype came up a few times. CDR3 nucleotides: TGTGCCAGCAGCTTAGTCCCCGGGACTATCTACGAGCAGTACTTC. This sequence encodes CASSLVPGTIYEQYF. This chain connects TRBV11-2 to TRBJ2-7, with TRBD2 matching 7 bases. The V gene's germline CDR1 is SGHAT and CDR2 FQNNGV. V lost 1 base to trimming and J lost 3 bases; unmatched junction nucleotides: 6. The CDR3 is 15 amino acids.